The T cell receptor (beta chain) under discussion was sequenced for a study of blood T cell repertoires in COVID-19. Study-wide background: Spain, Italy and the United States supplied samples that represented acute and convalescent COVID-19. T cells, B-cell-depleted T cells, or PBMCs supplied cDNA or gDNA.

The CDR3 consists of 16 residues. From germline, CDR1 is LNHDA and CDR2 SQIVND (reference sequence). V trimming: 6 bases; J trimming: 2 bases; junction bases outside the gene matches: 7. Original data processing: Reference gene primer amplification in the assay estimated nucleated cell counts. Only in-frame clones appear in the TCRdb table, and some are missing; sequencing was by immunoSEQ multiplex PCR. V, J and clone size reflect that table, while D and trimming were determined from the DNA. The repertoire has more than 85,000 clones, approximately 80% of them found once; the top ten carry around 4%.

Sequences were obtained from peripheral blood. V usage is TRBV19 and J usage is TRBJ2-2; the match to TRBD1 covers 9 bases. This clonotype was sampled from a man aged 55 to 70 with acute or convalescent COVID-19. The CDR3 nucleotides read TGTGCCAGTAGCCCCGGGACAGGGTCTAACACCGGGGAGCTGTTTTTT. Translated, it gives CASSPGTGSNTGELFF. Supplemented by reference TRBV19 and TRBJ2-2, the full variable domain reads DGGITQSPKYLFRKEGQNVTLSCEQNLNHDAMYWYRQDPGQGLRLIYYSQIVNDFQKGDIAEGYSVSREKKESFPLTVTSAQKNPTAFYLCASSPGTGSNTGELFFGEGSRLTVL.